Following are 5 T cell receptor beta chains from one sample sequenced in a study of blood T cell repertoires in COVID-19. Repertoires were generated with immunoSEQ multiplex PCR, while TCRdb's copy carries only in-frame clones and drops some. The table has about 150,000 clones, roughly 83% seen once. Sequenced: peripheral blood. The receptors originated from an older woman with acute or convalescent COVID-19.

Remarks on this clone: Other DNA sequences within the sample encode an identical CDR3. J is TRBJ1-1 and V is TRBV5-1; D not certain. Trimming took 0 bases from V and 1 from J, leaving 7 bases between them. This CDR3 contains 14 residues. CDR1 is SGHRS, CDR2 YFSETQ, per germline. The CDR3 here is CASSLGAGNTEAFF. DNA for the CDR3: TGCGCCAGCAGCTTGGGTGCGGGGAACACTGAAGCTTTCTTT.

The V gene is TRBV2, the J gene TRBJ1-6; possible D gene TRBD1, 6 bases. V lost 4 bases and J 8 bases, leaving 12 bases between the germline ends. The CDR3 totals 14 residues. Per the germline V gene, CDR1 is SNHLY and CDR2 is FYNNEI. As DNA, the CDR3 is TGTGCCAGCAGTGGCAGGGGAATTTATTCACCCCTCCACTTT. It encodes CASSGRGIYSPLHF.

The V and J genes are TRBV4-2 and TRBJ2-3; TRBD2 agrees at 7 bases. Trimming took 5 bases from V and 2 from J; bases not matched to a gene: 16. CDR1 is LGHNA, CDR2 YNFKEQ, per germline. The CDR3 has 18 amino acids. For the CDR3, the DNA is TGTGCCAGCAGCGACCTACCTTGGGGAGGGAGTTCCACAGATACGCAGTATTTT. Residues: CASSDLPWGGSSTDTQYF.

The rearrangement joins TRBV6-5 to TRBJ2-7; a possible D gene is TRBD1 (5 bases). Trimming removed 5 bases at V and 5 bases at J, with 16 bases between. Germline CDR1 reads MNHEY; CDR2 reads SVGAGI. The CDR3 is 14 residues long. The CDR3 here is CASSPSLDKNEQYF. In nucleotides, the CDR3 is TGTGCCAGCAGTCCTTCCCTGGACAAAAACGAGCAGTACTTC.

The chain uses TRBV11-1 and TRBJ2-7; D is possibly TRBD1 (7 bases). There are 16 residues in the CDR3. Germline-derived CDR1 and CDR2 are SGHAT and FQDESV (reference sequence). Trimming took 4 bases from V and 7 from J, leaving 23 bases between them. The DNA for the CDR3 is TGTGCCAGCAGCTCCCCCAGGGGGGCCCTTAGGAGGGAGCAGTACTTC. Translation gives CASSSPRGALRREQYF.